Below, 2 T cell receptor beta chains from the same sample are listed, as sequenced in a study of T cells in Graves' hyperthyroidism and ophthalmopathy. The CDR3 regions of TCR beta were amplified from RNA transcripts. The study used the HTBI primer set for a first-round RT-PCR of the TCR CDR3. Using its own MiXCR run on the multiplex PCR reads, TCRdb lists one record per CDR3 protein. The data contain hundreds of thousands of distinct CDR3 sequences, 20% of them singletons. Sequencing was done on a sample of blood. Receptors were obtained from a man aged 25 to 40 with Graves' ophthalmopathy.

Points on this clonotype: In this CDR3 the conserved last residue, phenylalanine or tryptophan, is missing, so a read error is likely. V is TRBV6-1 and J is TRBJ1-5, with 8 bases that match TRBD1. Germline values: CDR1 MNHNS, CDR2 SASEGT. Unmatched junction bases numbered 6, after V lost 1 base and J lost 4 bases. CDR3 length: 16 residues. DNA for the CDR3: TGTGCCAGCAGTGAAGGACTGGACAGGGAAAATCAGCCCCAGCATCTT. It encodes CASSEGLDRENQPQHL.

This sequence joins TRBV2 and TRBJ2-2; 10 positions match TRBD1. With 6 bases clipped from V and 5 bases from J, the junction kept 9 bases outside the gene matches. The CDR3 is 16 amino acids. Germline lookup yields CDR1 SNHLY and CDR2 FYNNEI. The CDR3 loop reads CASRNGGQGNTGELFF. CDR3 sequence (DNA): TGTGCCAGCAGAAATGGGGGACAGGGGAATACCGGGGAGCTGTTTTTT. Full variable domain (remainder filled in from reference TRBV2 and TRBJ2-2): EPEVTQTPSHQVTQMGQEVILRCVPISNHLYFYWYRQILGQKVEFLVSFYNNEISEKSEIFDDQFSVERPDGSNFTLKIRSTKLEDSAMYFCASRNGGQGNTGELFFGEGSRLTVL.